Listed below are T cell receptor beta chains from one sample, sequenced in a study of T cells in Graves' hyperthyroidism and ophthalmopathy. Each CDR3 protein gets one entry after TCRdb re-called the multiplex PCR reads with MiXCR. The data show about 300,000 distinct CDR3 sequences, about 19% seen once. The sequenced sample consisted of blood. Source of these receptors: a man in his fifties or sixties with Graves' ophthalmopathy. CDR3s include the opening cysteine and the closing phenylalanine or tryptophan. A D gene is named only where the DNA matches it firmly. Clone size appears in some rows only: once, few, many, or a class for an expanded clone.

j_call clone_size v_call d_call cdr3_aa cdr3_nt
TRBJ2-7 many TRBV20-1 TRBD1 CSARTGTGFPYEQYF TGCAGTGCTCGAACCGGGACAGGGTTCCCTTACGAGCAGTACTTC
TRBJ2-7 many TRBV7-9 TRBD1 CASSSPPLGTGTYEQYF TGTGCCAGCAGCTCCCCGCCCCTAGGGACAGGTACCTACGAGCAGTACTTC
TRBJ2-7 - TRBV4-2 TRBD2 CASSHGLAGANEQYF TGTGCCAGCAGCCACGGACTAGCGGGAGCCAACGAGCAGTACTTC
TRBJ2-5 many TRBV5-5 TRBD2 CASSGLAGRQETQYF TGTGCCAGCAGCGGACTAGCGGGGCGCCAAGAGACCCAGTACTTC
TRBJ1-1 - TRBV27 - CAGSIFPRGTEAFF TGTGCCGGCAGTATCTTTCCGAGGGGCACTGAAGCTTTCTTT
TRBJ1-5 - TRBV28 TRBD1 CASSLRTGTYQPQHF TGTGCCAGCAGTTTAAGGACAGGGACTTATCAGCCCCAGCATTTT
TRBJ2-7 many TRBV20-1 TRBD2 CSAWTSGFNEQYF TGCAGTGCCTGGACTAGCGGGTTCAACGAGCAGTACTTC
TRBJ2-3 many TRBV7-8 - CASKEGAGTDTQYF TGTGCCAGCAAGGAGGGAGCGGGCACAGATACGCAGTATTTT
TRBJ2-7 few TRBV6-1 - CASSSSGAPKNEQYF TGTGCCAGCAGTTCATCGGGGGCGCCAAAGAACGAGCAGTACTTC
TRBJ1-5 many TRBV20-1 - CSARDASGTGGTQPQHF TGCAGTGCTAGAGATGCCTCCGGGACCGGGGGTACTCAGCCCCAGCATTTT
TRBJ2-3 few TRBV4-2 TRBD2 CASSRREGVDTQYF TGTGCCAGCAGCCGGCGGGAGGGGGTAGATACGCAGTATTTT
TRBJ2-2 - TRBV5-1 - CASSLGQGAVELFF TGCGCCAGCAGCTTGGGGCAGGGAGCCGTGGAGCTGTTTTTT
TRBJ1-4 many TRBV7-8 TRBD1 CASSSNRGTNEKLFF TGTGCCAGCAGCTCCAACAGGGGGACAAATGAAAAACTGTTTTTT
TRBJ2-3 few TRBV7-6 TRBD2 CASSLGGLAALGPDTQYF TGTGCCAGCAGCTTAGGAGGACTAGCGGCCTTGGGCCCAGATACGCAGTATTTT
TRBJ2-1 few TRBV28 - CASTRLGDEQFF TGTGCCAGCACCCGCCTGGGAGACGAGCAGTTCTTC
TRBJ2-3 - TRBV19 TRBD1 CASSGTGSDTQYF TGTGCCAGCTCCGGGACAGGGTCAGATACGCAGTATTTT
TRBJ2-7 - TRBV6-2/TRBV6-3 TRBD2 CASRRGGRASYEQYF TGTGCCAGCAGACGAGGCGGGAGGGCCTCCTACGAGCAGTACTTC
TRBJ1-1 - TRBV12-3/TRBV12-4 TRBD1 CASSLDRVSAEAFF TGTGCCAGCAGCCTAGACAGGGTATCAGCTGAAGCTTTCTTT
TRBJ1-1 many TRBV5-1 - CASSLARGEAFF TGCGCCAGCAGCTTGGCCAGGGGTGAAGCTTTCTTT
TRBJ2-2 many TRBV6-1 TRBD2 CASRPLAGEPGELFF TGTGCCAGCAGGCCACTAGCGGGAGAACCCGGGGAGCTGTTTTTT
TRBJ1-5 few TRBV18 - CATRGEGNQPQHF TGTGCCACTCGGGGGGAGGGCAATCAGCCCCAGCATTTT
TRBJ2-5 few TRBV20-1 - CSARGGAGWVQETQYF TGCAGTGCTAGAGGTGGGGCAGGTTGGGTTCAAGAGACCCAGTACTTC
TRBJ2-1 few TRBV12-3/TRBV12-4 TRBD2 CASSSAGDQTYEQFF TGTGCCAGCAGTTCAGCGGGAGATCAGACATATGAGCAGTTCTTC
TRBJ1-1 many TRBV30 - CAWSVRWGSAFF TGTGCCTGGAGTGTACGTTGGGGCTCGGCTTTCTTT
TRBJ2-5 many TRBV20-1 - CSARASWETQYF TGCAGTGCTCGGGCTAGCTGGGAGACCCAGTACTTC
TRBJ2-7 many TRBV6-2/TRBV6-3 TRBD1 CASSLDRLGNWDEQYF TGTGCCAGCAGTTTGGACAGGCTGGGGAATTGGGACGAGCAGTACTTC
TRBJ2-7 - TRBV3-1 - CASSAAPGIRLHEQYF TGTGCCAGCAGTGCCGCCCCAGGGATCCGGCTCCACGAGCAGTACTTC
TRBJ2-5 - TRBV30 - CAWRAVIETQYF TGTGCCTGGAGAGCGGTAATAGAGACCCAGTACTTC
TRBJ2-7 - TRBV24-1 - CATSDEPDGEQYF TGTGCCACCAGTGACGAGCCGGACGGGGAGCAGTACTTC
TRBJ1-6 many TRBV27 - CASSYQGNSPLHF TGTGCCAGCAGTTATCAGGGAAATTCACCCCTCCACTTT
TRBJ2-1 few TRBV12-3/TRBV12-4 TRBD2 CASSLASGGIFSYNEQFF TGTGCCAGCAGTTTAGCTAGCGGGGGGATCTTCTCCTACAATGAGCAGTTCTTC
TRBJ2-5 many TRBV7-2 TRBD1 CASSTRYDRVPQETQYF TGTGCCAGCAGCACGAGATATGACAGGGTCCCCCAAGAGACCCAGTACTTC
TRBJ1-2 few TRBV13 - CASSPRTVIGANYGYTF TGTGCCAGCAGCCCAAGGACAGTAATCGGCGCTAACTATGGCTACACCTTC
TRBJ2-7 - TRBV9 TRBD1 CASSPTGQGNEQYF TGTGCCAGCAGCCCTACGGGACAGGGTAACGAGCAGTACTTC
TRBJ2-7 many TRBV28 TRBD2 CASSPHVGLAGQYEQYF TGTGCCAGCAGTCCTCACGTTGGACTAGCGGGACAATACGAGCAGTACTTC
TRBJ1-5 many TRBV20-1 - CSARGGRDNQPQHF TGCAGTGCTAGAGGGGGGAGGGACAATCAGCCCCAGCATTTT
TRBJ1-2 - TRBV10-1 TRBD1 CASSQPGQDLNYGYTF TGCGCCAGCAGTCAACCGGGACAGGATCTTAACTATGGCTACACCTTC
TRBJ1-2 many TRBV5-1 TRBD1 CASGQGDYGYTF TGCGCCAGCGGACAGGGTGACTATGGCTACACCTTC
TRBJ2-7 many TRBV5-6 - CASSLLTGTYEQYF TGTGCCAGCAGCTTGCTGACGGGTACCTACGAGCAGTACTTC
TRBJ1-4 - TRBV19 - CASSIDRDGPPMNEKLFF TGTGCCAGTAGTATAGATCGGGACGGACCACCTATGAATGAAAAACTGTTTTTT
TRBJ2-6 few TRBV3-1 TRBD1 CASTTGGLNSGANVLTF TGTGCCAGCACAACAGGGGGATTAAACTCTGGGGCCAACGTCCTGACTTTC
TRBJ2-5 - TRBV11-1 - CASSPSAGRSQKTQYF TGTGCCAGCAGCCCGAGCGCGGGACGTTCCCAAAAGACCCAGTACTTC
TRBJ2-7 many TRBV5-1 TRBD2 CASSLGNGRVEQYF TGCGCCAGCAGCTTGGGAAACGGGAGGGTGGAGCAGTACTTC
TRBJ1-2 many TRBV5-1 - CASSEGDVRGYTF TGCGCCAGCTCCGAGGGGGACGTGCGTGGCTACACCTTC
TRBJ2-7 few TRBV4-1 - CASSQSNSYEQYF TGCGCCAGCAGCCAATCTAACTCCTACGAGCAGTACTTC